The 20 T cell receptor beta chains given below trace back to one sample, sequenced in a study of T cells in localized non-small cell lung cancer. Libraries were prepared by immunoSEQ multiplex PCR; TCRdb keeps only in-frame clonotypes and omits some of them. The sample lists tens of thousands of clones; 85% to 90% were seen once. The sequenced sample was peripheral blood, obtained before any cancer treatment. These receptors were collected from a female donor older than 55 with stage I squamous cell lung carcinoma.

The CDR3 sequence is CASSVDRAVGELFF. CDR3 coding DNA: TGTGCCAGCAGCGTAGACAGGGCCGTCGGGGAGCTGTTTTTT. J is TRBJ2-2 and V is TRBV6-1, with TRBD1 identical over 7 bases. The CDR3 extends over 14 amino acids. The ends lost 6 bases at V and 7 bases at J; junction bases unmatched: 8. Germline V gives CDR1 MNHNS, CDR2 SASEGT.

The chain uses TRBV11-1 and TRBJ2-5; 11 bases line up with TRBD2. There are 16 residues in the CDR3. Losses at the gene ends were 4 bases for V and 5 bases for J; bases not matched to a gene: 9. The germline V gene has CDR1 SGHAT and CDR2 FQDESV (reference sequence). The CDR3 reads CASSWGLAAEGETQYF. In DNA, the CDR3 is TGTGCCAGCAGCTGGGGACTAGCGGCAGAGGGGGAGACCCAGTACTTC.

The chain combines TRBV11-2 with TRBJ2-2; D not certain. V was clipped by 5 bases and J by 0 bases, with 4 bases between them. Germline CDR1 and CDR2: SGHAT and FQNNGV. The CDR3 length is 13 residues. CDR3 amino acids: CASSGTNTGELFF. The CDR3 DNA reads as TGTGCCAGCAGCGGGACGAACACCGGGGAGCTGTTTTTT.

The chain links TRBV10-2 to TRBJ2-1; D perhaps matches TRBD1 (7 bases). Trimming shortened V by 1 base and J by 6 bases, and 13 bases separated the two germline ends. The CDR3 has 15 amino acids. CDR1 WSHSY and CDR2 SAAADI come from the germline V gene. The CDR3 DNA reads TGCGCCAGCAGTGAGTACGGCAGGGGGGCCAATGAGCAGTTCTTC. This codes for CASSEYGRGANEQFF.

CDR3 coding DNA: TGCGCCAGCAGCTTGACAGGGCCAGATACGCAGTATTTT. It codes for CASSLTGPDTQYF. This sequence joins TRBV5-1 and TRBJ2-3, with D possibly being TRBD1 (6 bases). V gave up 1 base and J gave up 4 bases, with 7 bases separating them. Germline V CDR1 and CDR2: SGHRS, YFSETQ. The CDR3 contains 13 residues.

This clone turned up a few times. The chain carries TRBV30 and TRBJ1-2; weak D call: TRBD1 (5 bases). V lost 4 bases and J 3 bases, leaving 12 bases between the germline ends. Per germline, CDR1 GTSNPN and CDR2 SVGIG (reference sequence). This CDR3 has 13 amino acids. The CDR3 protein is CAWTLGTDYGYTF. Written as DNA, the CDR3 is TGTGCCTGGACCCTTGGGACGGACTATGGCTACACCTTC.

This clone was seen more than once but under ten times. V gene TRBV6-6 combines with J gene TRBJ2-7, with D uncertain. The CDR3 has 14 residues. The V gene lost 6 bases and the J gene lost 2 bases, with 14 bases spanning the gap. Germline V CDR1 and CDR2: MNHNY, SVGAGI (reference sequence). The CDR3 region has the DNA TGTGCCAGCAGCTTCAAACCGGACGCCTACGAGCAGTACTTC. The encoded protein is CASSFKPDAYEQYF.

The chain recombines TRBV10-1 with TRBJ2-7, with D possibly called TRBD1 or TRBD2 (5 bases each). From germline, CDR1 is WNHNN and CDR2 SYGVQD (reference sequence). The CDR3 consists of 14 residues. The germline V and J ends were trimmed by 5 bases and 0 bases, with 11 bases remaining between them. The CDR3 sequence is CASSHRGSSYEQYF. CDR3 bases: TGCGCCAGCAGTCATCGGGGCAGCTCCTACGAGCAGTACTTC.

To note about this clone: The sample holds other DNA sequences that translate to the same CDR3. The chain carries TRBV18 and TRBJ1-1; D unresolved. The CDR3 is made up of 13 amino acids. The V end lost 3 bases, the J end lost 1 base, and 6 bases lay between the germline ends. The V gene's germline CDR1 is KGHSH and CDR2 LQKENI. CDR3 coding DNA: TGTGCCAGCTCACCCTCAGGGAACACTGAAGCTTTCTTT. Its translation is CASSPSGNTEAFF.

The gene calls are TRBV30 and TRBJ2-7; TRBD1 matches 8 bases. The J segment lost 0 bases and the V segment lost 4 bases, leaving 5 bases of the junction unmatched. CDR1 is GTSNPN, CDR2 SVGIG, per germline (reference sequence). The CDR3 contains 14 residues. The CDR3 here is CAWTGDRSSYEQYF. The CDR3 region has the DNA TGTGCCTGGACTGGGGACAGGAGCTCCTACGAGCAGTACTTC.

The chain recombines TRBV7-9 with TRBJ1-1; 9 bases line up with TRBD1. Per the germline V gene, CDR1 is SEHNR and CDR2 is FQNEAQ (reference sequence). The CDR3 consists of 12 residues. V trimming: 5 bases; J trimming: 11 bases; junction bases outside the gene matches: 6. CDR3 protein: CASSLQGARAFF. DNA for the CDR3: TGTGCCAGCAGCCTACAGGGGGCGCGGGCTTTCTTT.

The chain is built from TRBV2 and TRBJ2-1; a weak D match, TRBD1 (7 bases). The germline CDR1 and CDR2 sequences are SNHLY and FYNNEI. This CDR3 region has 14 residues. The germline V and J ends were trimmed by 9 bases and 10 bases, with 22 bases remaining between them. The CDR3 DNA is TGTGCCAGAGGGAAGGGGACTTCAGGGGGGGAGCAGTTCTTC. This codes for CARGKGTSGGEQFF.

This clone was detected only a few times. This chain uses TRBV11-3 with TRBJ2-1; TRBD1 might be the D (6 bases). Germline V gene sequence: CDR1 SGHNT, CDR2 YENEEA. There are 15 residues in the CDR3. Trimming took off 4 bases at V and 2 bases at J, with 12 bases between the two ends. The CDR3 DNA is TGTGCCAGCAGCTCAAACAGGGAACCCTACAATGAGCAGTTCTTC. Translated, it gives CASSSNREPYNEQFF. Supplemented by reference TRBV11-3 and TRBJ2-1, the full variable domain reads EAGVVQSPRYKIIEKKQPVAFWCNPISGHNTLYWYLQNLGQGPELLIRYENEEAVDDSQLPKDRFSAERLKGVDSTLKIQPAELGDSAVYLCASSSNREPYNEQFFGPGTRLTVL.

J is TRBJ2-1 and V is TRBV7-9; 8 bases match TRBD2. J lost 10 bases, V lost 5 bases, and 10 bases had no gene match. The germline V gene has CDR1 SEHNR and CDR2 FQNEAQ (reference sequence). CDR3 size: 14 residues. CDR3 DNA sequence: TGTGCCAGCAGCAAGCCGGGACTAGAAGGCGAGCAGTTCTTC. It specifies CASSKPGLEGEQFF. Combining the CDR3 with reference TRBV7-9 and TRBJ2-1 gives the whole variable domain DTGVSQNPRHKITKRGQNVTFRCDPISEHNRLYWYRQTLGQGPEFLTYFQNEAQLEKSRLLSDRFSAERPKGSFSTLEIQRTEQGDSAMYLCASSKPGLEGEQFFGPGTRLTVL.

The chain uses TRBV14 and TRBJ1-3; D call uncertain. Per the germline V gene, CDR1 is SGHDN and CDR2 is FVKESK. The V and J ends lost 5 bases and 4 bases respectively, with 18 bases between them. CDR3 size: 16 residues. For the CDR3, the DNA is TGTGCCAGCAGCTACCTTAGTAGAGGGAGCGGAAACACCATATATTTT. As protein: CASSYLSRGSGNTIYF.

This rearrangement joins TRBV6-5 to TRBJ2-5; TRBD2 matches 12 bases. This CDR3 has 15 residues. Trimming at V came to 6 bases and at J to 2 bases, leaving 4 bases not matched to a gene. Germline V gene data show CDR1 as MNHEY and CDR2 as SVGAGI. This CDR3 reads CASRRTSGAQETQYF. DNA of the CDR3: TGTGCCAGCAGGCGGACTAGCGGGGCTCAAGAGACCCAGTACTTC.

This clone was seen only once. The chain carries TRBV2 and TRBJ2-2; D might be TRBD2 (5 bases). V was pared by 6 bases and J by 0 bases, with 11 bases between. This CDR3 comprises 15 residues. The germline V gene encodes CDR1 SNHLY and CDR2 FYNNEI. CDR3 in amino acids: CASRLGIANTGELFF. CDR3 nucleotide sequence: TGTGCCAGCAGACTAGGGATAGCGAACACCGGGGAGCTGTTTTTT.

The V gene is TRBV7-8, the J gene TRBJ2-6; 7 bases fit TRBD1. The V gene's germline CDR1 is SGHVS and CDR2 FQNEAQ. V trimming: 1 base; J trimming: 2 bases; junction bases outside the gene matches: 2. This CDR3 has 16 residues. The CDR3 is CASSLGGTAGANVLTF. The CDR3 DNA follows: TGTGCCAGCAGCTTAGGAGGGACAGCTGGGGCCAACGTCCTGACTTTC.

J is TRBJ2-1 and V is TRBV7-8; D unclear. The CDR3 is 12 residues long. Germline CDR1 and CDR2: SGHVS and FQNEAQ. The germline V and J ends were trimmed by 5 bases and 12 bases, with 14 bases remaining between them. The CDR3 loop reads CASSPVERRQFF. CDR3 DNA sequence: TGTGCCAGCAGCCCCGTTGAGCGACGGCAGTTCTTC.

The V call is TRBV5-4, the J call TRBJ2-5; D may correspond to TRBD1 or TRBD2 (5 bases each). The CDR3 extends over 16 amino acids. Germline V lookup: CDR1 SGHNT, CDR2 YYREEE (reference sequence). V was clipped by 4 bases and J by 5 bases, with 21 bases between them. In DNA form, the CDR3 reads TGTGCCAGCAGCGCCCGTAAATGGGGTGAGGGGGAGACCCAGTACTTC. Residues: CASSARKWGEGETQYF.